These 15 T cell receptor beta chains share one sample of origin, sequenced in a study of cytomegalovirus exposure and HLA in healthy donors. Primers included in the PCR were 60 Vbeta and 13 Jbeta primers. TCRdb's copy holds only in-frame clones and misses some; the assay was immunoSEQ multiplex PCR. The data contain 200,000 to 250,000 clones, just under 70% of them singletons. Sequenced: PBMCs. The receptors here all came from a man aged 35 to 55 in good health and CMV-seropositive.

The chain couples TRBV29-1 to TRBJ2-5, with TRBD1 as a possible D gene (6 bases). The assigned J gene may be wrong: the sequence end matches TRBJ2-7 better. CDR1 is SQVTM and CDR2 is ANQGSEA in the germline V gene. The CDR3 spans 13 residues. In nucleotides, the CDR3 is TGCAGCGGCCTAACAGGGACCAATGACGAGCAGTACTTC. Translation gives CSGLTGTNDEQYF.

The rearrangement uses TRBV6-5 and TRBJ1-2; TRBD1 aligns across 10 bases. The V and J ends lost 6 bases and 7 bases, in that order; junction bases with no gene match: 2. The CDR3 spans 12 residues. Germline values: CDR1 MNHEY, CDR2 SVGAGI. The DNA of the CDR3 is TGTGCCAGCAGGACAGGGGGCGGTGGCTACACCTTC. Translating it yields CASRTGGGGYTF.

The CDR3 DNA reads TGTGCCACCAGCAGCCGGGCAGGGGGCAGTCAGCCCCAGCATTTT. Protein product: CATSSRAGGSQPQHF. The genes are TRBV15 and TRBJ1-5; 8 nucleotides match TRBD1. The CDR3 length is 15 residues. The J segment lost 6 bases and the V segment lost 3 bases, leaving 7 bases of the junction unmatched. Germline V gene data show CDR1 as LNHNV and CDR2 as YYDKDF (reference sequence).

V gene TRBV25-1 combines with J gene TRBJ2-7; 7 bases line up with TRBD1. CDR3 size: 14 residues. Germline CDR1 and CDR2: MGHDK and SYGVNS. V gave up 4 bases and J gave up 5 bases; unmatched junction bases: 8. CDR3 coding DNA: TGTGCCAGCAGTGCCCCGGTTACAGGGGACGAGCAGTACTTC. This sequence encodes CASSAPVTGDEQYF.

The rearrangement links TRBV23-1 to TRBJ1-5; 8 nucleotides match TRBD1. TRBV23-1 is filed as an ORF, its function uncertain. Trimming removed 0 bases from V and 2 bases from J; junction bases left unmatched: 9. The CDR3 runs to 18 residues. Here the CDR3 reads CASSQSRLRGQGNQPQHF. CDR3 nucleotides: TGCGCCAGCAGTCAATCTAGGTTGCGGGGACAGGGCAATCAGCCCCAGCATTTT.

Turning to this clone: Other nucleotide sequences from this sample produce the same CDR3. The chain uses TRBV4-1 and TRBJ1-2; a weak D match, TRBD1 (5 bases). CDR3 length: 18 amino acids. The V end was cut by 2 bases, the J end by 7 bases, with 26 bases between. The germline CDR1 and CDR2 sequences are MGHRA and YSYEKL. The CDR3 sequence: CASSQPWYKGQGTGGYTF. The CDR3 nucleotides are TGCGCCAGCAGCCAACCATGGTACAAGGGGCAGGGAACGGGTGGCTACACCTTC.

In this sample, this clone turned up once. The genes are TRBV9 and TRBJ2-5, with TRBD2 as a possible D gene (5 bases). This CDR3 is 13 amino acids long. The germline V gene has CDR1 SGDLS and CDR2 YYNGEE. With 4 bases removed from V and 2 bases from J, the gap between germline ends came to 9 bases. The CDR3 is CASSPGIQETQYF. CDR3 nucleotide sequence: TGTGCCAGCAGCCCCGGGATTCAAGAGACCCAGTACTTC.

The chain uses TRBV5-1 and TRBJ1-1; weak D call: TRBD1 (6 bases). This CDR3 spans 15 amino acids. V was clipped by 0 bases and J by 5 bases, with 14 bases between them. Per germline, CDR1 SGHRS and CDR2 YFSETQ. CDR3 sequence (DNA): TGCGCCAGCAGCTTGGGAACAGGGACGAGGACTGAAGCTTTCTTT. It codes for CASSLGTGTRTEAFF.

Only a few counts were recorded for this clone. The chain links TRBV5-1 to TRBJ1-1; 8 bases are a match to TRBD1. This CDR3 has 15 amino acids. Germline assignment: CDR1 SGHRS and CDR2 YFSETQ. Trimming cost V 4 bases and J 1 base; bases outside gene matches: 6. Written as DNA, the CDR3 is TGCGCCAGCAGCACCACCGGGACAGGGAACACTGAAGCTTTCTTT. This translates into CASSTTGTGNTEAFF.

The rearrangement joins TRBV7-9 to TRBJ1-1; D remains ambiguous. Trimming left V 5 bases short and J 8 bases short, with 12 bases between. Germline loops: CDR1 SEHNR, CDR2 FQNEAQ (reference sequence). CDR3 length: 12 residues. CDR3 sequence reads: CASSPGGKEAFF. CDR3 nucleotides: TGTGCCAGCAGCCCCGGAGGGAAGGAAGCTTTCTTT.

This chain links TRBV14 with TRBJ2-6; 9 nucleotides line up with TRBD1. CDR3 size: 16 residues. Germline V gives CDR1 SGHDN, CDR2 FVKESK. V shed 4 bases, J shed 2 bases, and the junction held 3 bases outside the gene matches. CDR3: CASSRDRAPGANVLTF. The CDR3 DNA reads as TGTGCCAGCAGCCGGGACAGGGCTCCTGGGGCCAACGTCCTGACTTTC.

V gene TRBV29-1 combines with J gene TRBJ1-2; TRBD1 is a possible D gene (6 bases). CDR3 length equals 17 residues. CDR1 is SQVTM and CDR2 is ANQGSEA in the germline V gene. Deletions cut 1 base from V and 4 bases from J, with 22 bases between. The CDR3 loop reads CSVEGEGQGGGAYGYTF. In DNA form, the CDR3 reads TGCAGCGTTGAAGGGGAAGGGCAGGGAGGGGGAGCCTATGGCTACACCTTC.

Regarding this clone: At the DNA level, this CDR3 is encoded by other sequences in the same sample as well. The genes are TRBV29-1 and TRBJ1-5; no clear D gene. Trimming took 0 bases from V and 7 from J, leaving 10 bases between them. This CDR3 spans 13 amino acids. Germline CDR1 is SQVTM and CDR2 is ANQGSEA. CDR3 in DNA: TGCAGCGTTGAAGAAGGAGCGGGGCAGCCCCAGCATTTT. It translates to CSVEEGAGQPQHF.

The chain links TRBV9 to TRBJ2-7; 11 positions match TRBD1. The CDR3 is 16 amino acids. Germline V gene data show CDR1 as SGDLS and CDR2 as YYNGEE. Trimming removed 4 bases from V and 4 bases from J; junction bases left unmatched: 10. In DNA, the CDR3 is TGTGCCAGCAGCCATTCCGCCGGGACAGGGGGGTACGAGCAGTACTTC. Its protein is CASSHSAGTGGYEQYF.

Here the CDR3 DNA reads TGTGCCACCCTAGGGGACACTTGGACCTTC. Encoded protein: CATLGDTWTF. The chain carries TRBV19 and TRBJ1-2, with a tentative D call TRBD1 (6 bases). V lost 10 bases and J lost 14, with 17 bases in between. Germline lookup yields CDR1 LNHDA and CDR2 SQIVND (reference sequence). The CDR3 covers 10 residues. The full variable domain, its missing parts supplied by reference TRBV19 and TRBJ1-2, is DGGITQSPKYLFRKEGQNVTLSCEQNLNHDAMYWYRQDPGQGLRLIYYSQIVNDFQKGDIAEGYSVSREKKESFPLTVTSAQKNPTAFYLCATLGDTWTFGSGTRLTVV.